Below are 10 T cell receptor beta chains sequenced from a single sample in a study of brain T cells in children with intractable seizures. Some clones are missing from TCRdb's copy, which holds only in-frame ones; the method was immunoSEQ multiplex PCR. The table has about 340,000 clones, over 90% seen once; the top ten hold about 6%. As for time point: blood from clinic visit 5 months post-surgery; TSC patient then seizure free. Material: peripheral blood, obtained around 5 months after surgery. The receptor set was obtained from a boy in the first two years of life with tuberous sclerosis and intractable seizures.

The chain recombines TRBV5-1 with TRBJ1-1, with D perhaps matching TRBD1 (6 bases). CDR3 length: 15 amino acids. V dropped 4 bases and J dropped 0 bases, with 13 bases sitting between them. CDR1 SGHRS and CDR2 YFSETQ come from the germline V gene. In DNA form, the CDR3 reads TGCGCCAGCAGCCCAACGACAGGCATGAACACTGAAGCTTTCTTT. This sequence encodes CASSPTTGMNTEAFF. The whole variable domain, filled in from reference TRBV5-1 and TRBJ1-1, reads KAGVTQTPRYLIKTRGQQVTLSCSPISGHRSVSWYQQTPGQGLQFLFEYFSETQRNKGNFPGRFSGRQFSNSRSEMNVSTLELGDSALYLCASSPTTGMNTEAFFGQGTRLTVV.

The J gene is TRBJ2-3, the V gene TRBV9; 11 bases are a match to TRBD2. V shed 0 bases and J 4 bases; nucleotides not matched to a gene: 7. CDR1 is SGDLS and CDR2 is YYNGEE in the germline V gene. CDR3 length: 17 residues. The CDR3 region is CASSVALAGVGADTQYF. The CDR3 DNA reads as TGTGCCAGCAGCGTAGCACTAGCGGGGGTGGGGGCAGATACGCAGTATTTT. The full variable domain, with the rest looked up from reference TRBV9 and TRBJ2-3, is DSGVTQTPKHLITATGQRVTLRCSPRSGDLSVYWYQQSLDQGLQFLIQYYNGEERAKGNILERFSAQQFPDLHSELNLSSLELGDSALYFCASSVALAGVGADTQYFGPGTRLTVL.

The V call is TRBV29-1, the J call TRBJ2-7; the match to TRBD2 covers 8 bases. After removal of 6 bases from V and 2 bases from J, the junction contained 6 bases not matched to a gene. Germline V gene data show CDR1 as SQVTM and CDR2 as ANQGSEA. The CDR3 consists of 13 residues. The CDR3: CSVLTSGAYEQYF. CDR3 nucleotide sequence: TGCAGCGTCCTCACTAGCGGAGCCTACGAGCAGTACTTC.

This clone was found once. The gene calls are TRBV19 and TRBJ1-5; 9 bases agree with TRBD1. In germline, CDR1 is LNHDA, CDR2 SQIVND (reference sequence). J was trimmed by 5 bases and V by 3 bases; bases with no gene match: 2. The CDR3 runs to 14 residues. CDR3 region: CASSIRTGDQPQHF. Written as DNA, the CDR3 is TGTGCCAGTAGTATCAGGACAGGGGATCAGCCCCAGCATTTT.

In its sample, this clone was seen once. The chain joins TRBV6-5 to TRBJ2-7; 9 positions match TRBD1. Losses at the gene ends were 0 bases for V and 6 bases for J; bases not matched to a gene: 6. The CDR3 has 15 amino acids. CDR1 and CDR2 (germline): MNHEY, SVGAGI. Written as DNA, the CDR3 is TGTGCCAGCAGTTACTCGACAGGGGGAAGGGGCGAGCAGTACTTC. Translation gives CASSYSTGGRGEQYF.

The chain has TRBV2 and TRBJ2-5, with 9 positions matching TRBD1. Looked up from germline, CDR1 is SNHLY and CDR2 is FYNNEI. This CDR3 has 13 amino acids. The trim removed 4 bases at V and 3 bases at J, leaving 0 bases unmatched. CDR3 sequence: CASSGTGEETQYF. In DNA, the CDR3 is TGTGCCAGCAGTGGGACAGGGGAAGAGACCCAGTACTTC.

CDR3 bases: TGTGCCAGCAGTCCCAGAGGACTAGCTTCTCTCTCCTACGAGCAGTACTTC. It encodes CASSPRGLASLSYEQYF. The rearrangement uses TRBV25-1 and TRBJ2-7; 8 nucleotides agree with TRBD2. Trimming at V came to 5 bases and at J to 0 bases, leaving 12 bases not matched to a gene. The germline gives CDR1 MGHDK, CDR2 SYGVNS. CDR3 length: 17 amino acids.

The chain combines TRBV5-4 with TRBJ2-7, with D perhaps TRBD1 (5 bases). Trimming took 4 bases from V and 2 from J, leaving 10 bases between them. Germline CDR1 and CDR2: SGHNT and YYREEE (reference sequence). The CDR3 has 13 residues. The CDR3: CASSGMGPYEQYF. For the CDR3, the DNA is TGTGCCAGCAGCGGAATGGGGCCCTACGAGCAGTACTTC. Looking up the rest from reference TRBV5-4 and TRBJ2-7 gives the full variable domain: ETGVTQSPTHLIKTRGQQVTLRCSSQSGHNTVSWYQQALGQGPQFIFQYYREEENGRGNFPPRFSGLQFPNYSSELNVNALELDDSALYLCASSGMGPYEQYFGPGTRLTVT.

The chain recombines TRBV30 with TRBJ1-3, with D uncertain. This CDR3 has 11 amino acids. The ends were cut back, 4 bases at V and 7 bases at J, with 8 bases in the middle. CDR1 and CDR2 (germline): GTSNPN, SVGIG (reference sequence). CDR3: CAWMGWNTIYF. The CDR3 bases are TGTGCCTGGATGGGTTGGAACACCATATATTTT.

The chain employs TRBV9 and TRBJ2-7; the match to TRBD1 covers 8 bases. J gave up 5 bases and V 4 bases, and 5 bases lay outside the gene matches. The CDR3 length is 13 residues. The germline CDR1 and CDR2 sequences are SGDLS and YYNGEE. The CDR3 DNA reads TGTGCCAGCAGCAAGGACAGGGAAAACGAGCAGTACTTC. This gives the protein CASSKDRENEQYF.